This T cell receptor beta chain was sequenced in a study of T cell responses to AZD1222 COVID-19 vaccine. Trimming left V 5 bases short and J 3 bases short, with 13 bases between. This CDR3 is built from 15 residues. Per the germline V gene, CDR1 is LNHDA and CDR2 is SQIVND (reference sequence). Some clones are missing from TCRdb's copy, which holds only in-frame ones; the method was immunoSEQ multiplex PCR. The sample has roughly 100,000 clones; roughly 83% are singletons. The gene calls are TRBV19 and TRBJ2-2; D possibly corresponds to TRBD1 (5 bases). The sequence came from an adult who received the AZD1222 COVID-19 vaccine. Sequences were derived from peripheral blood, sampled 28 days after the second AZD1222 dose. The CDR3 reads CASSASQGYTGELFF. Written as DNA, the CDR3 is TGTGCCAGTAGTGCATCCCAGGGTTACACCGGGGAGCTGTTTTTT.